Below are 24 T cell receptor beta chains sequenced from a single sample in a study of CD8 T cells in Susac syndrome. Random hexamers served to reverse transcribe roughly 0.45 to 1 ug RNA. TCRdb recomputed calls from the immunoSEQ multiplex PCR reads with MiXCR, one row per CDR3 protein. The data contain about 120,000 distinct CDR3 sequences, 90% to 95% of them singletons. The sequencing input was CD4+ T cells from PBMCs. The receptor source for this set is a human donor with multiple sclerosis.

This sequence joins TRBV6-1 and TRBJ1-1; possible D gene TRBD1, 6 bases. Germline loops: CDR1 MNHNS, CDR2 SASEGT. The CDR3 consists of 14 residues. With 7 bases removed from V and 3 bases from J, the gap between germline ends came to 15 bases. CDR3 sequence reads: CASTLGGADTEAFF. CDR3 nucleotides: TGTGCCAGCACCCTTGGGGGGGCCGACACTGAAGCTTTCTTT.

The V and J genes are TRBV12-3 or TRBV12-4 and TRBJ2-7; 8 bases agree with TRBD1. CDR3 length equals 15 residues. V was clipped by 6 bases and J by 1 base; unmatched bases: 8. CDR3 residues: CASSPDRGRSYEQYF. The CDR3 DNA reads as TGTGCCAGCAGCCCAGACAGGGGCCGATCCTACGAGCAGTACTTC.

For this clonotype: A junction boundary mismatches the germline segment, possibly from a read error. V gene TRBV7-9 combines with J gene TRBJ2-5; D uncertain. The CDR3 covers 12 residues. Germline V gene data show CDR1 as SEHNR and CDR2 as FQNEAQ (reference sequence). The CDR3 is CASSLVGETQYF. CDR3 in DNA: TGTGCCAGCAGTTTAGTTGGAGAGACCCAGTACTTC.

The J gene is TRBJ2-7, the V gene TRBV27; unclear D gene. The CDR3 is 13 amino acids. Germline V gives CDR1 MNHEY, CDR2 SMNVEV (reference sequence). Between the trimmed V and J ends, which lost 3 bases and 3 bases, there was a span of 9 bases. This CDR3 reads CASSFGRFYEQYF. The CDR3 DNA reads TGTGCCAGCAGTTTTGGACGGTTCTACGAGCAGTACTTC.

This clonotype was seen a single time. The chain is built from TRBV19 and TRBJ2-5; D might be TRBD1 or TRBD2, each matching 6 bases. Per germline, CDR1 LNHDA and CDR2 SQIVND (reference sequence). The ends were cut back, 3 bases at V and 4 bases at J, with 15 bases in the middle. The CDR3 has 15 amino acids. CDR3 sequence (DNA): TGTGCCAGTAGTATCCCCGGGGGCAGCGCAGAGACCCAGTACTTC. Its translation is CASSIPGGSAETQYF.

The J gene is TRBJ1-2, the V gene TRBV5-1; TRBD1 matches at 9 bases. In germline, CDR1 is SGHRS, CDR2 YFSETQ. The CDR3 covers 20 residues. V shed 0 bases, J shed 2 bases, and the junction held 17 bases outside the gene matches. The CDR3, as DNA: TGCGCCAGCAGCTTGGCCCAACCCGGGACAGGGCCCCGACTCAACTATGGCTACACCTTC. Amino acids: CASSLAQPGTGPRLNYGYTF.

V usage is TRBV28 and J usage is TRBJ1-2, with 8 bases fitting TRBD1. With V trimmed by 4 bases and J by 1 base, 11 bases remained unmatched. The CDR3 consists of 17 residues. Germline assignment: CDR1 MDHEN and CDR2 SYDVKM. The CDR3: CASSSPTGDSLNYGYTF. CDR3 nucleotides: TGTGCCAGCAGTTCCCCGACAGGGGATAGCCTTAACTATGGCTACACCTTC.

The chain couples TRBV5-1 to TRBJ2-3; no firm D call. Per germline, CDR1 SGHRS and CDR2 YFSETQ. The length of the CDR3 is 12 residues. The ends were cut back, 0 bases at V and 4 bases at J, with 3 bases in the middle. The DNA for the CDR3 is TGCGCCAGCAGCTTGGATTCAGATACGCAGTATTTT. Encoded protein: CASSLDSDTQYF.

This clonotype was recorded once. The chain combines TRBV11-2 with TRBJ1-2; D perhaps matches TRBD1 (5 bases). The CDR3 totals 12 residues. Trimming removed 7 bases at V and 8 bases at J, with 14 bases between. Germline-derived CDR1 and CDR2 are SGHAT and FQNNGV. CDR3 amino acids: CASKQALGGYTF. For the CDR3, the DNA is TGTGCCAGCAAACAGGCGCTTGGGGGCTACACCTTC.

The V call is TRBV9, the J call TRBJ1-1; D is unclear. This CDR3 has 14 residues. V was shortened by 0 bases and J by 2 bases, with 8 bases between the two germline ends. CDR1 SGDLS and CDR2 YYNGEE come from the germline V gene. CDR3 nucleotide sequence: TGTGCCAGCAGCGTAGTAACGGGAAACACTGAAGCTTTCTTT. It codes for CASSVVTGNTEAFF.

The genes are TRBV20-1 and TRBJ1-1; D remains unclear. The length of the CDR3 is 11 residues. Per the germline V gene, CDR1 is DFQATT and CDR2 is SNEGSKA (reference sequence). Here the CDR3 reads CSARGNTEAFF. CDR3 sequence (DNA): TGCAGCGCTCGGGGGAACACTGAAGCTTTCTTT.

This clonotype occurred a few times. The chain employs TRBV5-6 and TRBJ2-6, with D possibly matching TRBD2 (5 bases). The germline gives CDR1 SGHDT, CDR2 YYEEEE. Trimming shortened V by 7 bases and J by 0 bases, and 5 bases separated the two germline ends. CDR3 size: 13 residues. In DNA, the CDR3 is TGTGCCAGCGGGAGCTCTGGGGCCAACGTCCTGACTTTC. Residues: CASGSSGANVLTF.

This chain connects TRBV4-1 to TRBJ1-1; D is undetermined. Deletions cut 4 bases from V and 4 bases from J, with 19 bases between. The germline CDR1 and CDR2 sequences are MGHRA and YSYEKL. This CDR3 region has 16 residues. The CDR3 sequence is CASSPRRGGPGTEAFF. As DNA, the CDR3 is TGCGCCAGCAGCCCACGTCGGGGTGGCCCGGGCACTGAAGCTTTCTTT.

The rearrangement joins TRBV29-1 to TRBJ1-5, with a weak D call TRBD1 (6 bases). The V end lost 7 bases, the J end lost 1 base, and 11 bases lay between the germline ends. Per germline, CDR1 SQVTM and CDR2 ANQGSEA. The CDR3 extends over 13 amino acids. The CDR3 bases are TGCAGCGCCCGGGGGGCCAGCAATCAGCCCCAGCATTTT. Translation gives CSARGASNQPQHF.

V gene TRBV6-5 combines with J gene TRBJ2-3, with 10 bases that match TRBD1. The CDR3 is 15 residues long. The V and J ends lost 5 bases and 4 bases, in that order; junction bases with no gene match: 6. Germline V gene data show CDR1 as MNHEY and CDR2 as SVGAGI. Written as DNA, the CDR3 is TGTGCCAGCAGTCGCTCCGGGACAGGGGCAGATACGCAGTATTTT. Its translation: CASSRSGTGADTQYF.

The CDR3 is CASSSGAGNTIYF. The CDR3 DNA reads TGTGCCAGCTCATCAGGGGCAGGAAACACCATATATTTT. The chain uses TRBV18 and TRBJ1-3; TRBD1 is a possible D gene (6 bases). Germline-derived CDR1 and CDR2 are KGHSH and LQKENI. The CDR3 is 13 residues long. Trimming removed 5 bases at V and 4 bases at J, with 9 bases between.

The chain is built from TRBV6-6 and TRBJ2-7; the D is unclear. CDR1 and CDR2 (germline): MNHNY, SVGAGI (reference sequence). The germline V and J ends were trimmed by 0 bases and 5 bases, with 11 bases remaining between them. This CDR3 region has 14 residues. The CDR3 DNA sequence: TGTGCCAGCAGTTACTCCTCTCTGGAGAACGAGCAGTACTTC. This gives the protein CASSYSSLENEQYF.

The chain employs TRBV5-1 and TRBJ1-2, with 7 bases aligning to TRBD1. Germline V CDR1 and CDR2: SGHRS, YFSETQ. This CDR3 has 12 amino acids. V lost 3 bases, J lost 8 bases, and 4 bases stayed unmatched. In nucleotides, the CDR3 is TGCGCCAGCAGCTCGGGACAGATGGGCTACACCTTC. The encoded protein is CASSSGQMGYTF.

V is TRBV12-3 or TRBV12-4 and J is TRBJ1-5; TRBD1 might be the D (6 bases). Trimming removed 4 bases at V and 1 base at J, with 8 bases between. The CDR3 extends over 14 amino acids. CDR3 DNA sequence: TGTGCCAGCAGTTCTCAGGGGAGCAATCAGCCCCAGCATTTT. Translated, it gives CASSSQGSNQPQHF.

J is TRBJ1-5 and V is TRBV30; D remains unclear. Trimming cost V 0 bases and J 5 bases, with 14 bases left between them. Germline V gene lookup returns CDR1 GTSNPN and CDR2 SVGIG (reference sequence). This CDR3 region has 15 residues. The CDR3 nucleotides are TGTGCCTGGAGTGTCAAAGGTTGGGGTTATCAGCCCCAGCATTTT. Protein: CAWSVKGWGYQPQHF. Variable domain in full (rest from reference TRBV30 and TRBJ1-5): SQTIHQWPATLVQPVGSPLSLECTVEGTSNPNLYWYRQAAGRGLQLLFYSVGIGQISSEVPQNLSASRPQDRQFILSSKKLLLSDSGFYLCAWSVKGWGYQPQHFGDGTRLSIL.

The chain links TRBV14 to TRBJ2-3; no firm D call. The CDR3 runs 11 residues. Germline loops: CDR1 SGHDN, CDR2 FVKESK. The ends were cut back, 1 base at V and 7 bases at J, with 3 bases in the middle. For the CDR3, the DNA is TGTGCCAGCAGCCAAGTTTATACGCAGTATTTT. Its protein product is CASSQVYTQYF.

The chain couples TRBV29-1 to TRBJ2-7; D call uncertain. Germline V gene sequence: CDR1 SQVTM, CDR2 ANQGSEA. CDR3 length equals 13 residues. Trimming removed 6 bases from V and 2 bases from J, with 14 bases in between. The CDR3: CSVRDQAPYEQYF. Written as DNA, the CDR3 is TGCAGCGTAAGGGATCAGGCTCCCTACGAGCAGTACTTC.

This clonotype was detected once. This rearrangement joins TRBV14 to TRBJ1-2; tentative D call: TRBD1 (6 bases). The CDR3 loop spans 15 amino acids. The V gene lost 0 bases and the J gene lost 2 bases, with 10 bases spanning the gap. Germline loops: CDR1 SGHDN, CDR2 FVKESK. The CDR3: CASSQDRGTNYGYTF. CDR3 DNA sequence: TGTGCCAGCAGCCAAGATCGGGGGACAAACTATGGCTACACCTTC. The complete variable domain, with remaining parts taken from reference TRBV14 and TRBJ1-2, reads EAGVTQFPSHSVIEKGQTVTLRCDPISGHDNLYWYRRVMGKEIKFLLHFVKESKQDESGMPNNRFLAERTGGTYSTLKVQPAELEDSGVYFCASSQDRGTNYGYTFGSGTRLTVV.

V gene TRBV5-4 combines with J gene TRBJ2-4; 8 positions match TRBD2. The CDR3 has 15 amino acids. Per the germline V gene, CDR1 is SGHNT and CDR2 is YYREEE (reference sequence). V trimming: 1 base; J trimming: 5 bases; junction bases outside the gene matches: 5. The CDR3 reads CASSLYSGGENIQYF. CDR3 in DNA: TGTGCCAGCAGCTTGTATTCGGGGGGGGAAAACATTCAGTACTTC.